These 5 T cell receptor beta chains share one sample of origin, sequenced in a study of blood T cell repertoires in COVID-19 (dated by TCRdb to 2020 to 2022). Libraries were made using the immunoSEQ multiplex PCR assay. TCRdb retrieved this table from immuneACCESS and kept in-frame rearrangements only. Not all clones are present; in checked studies, unresolved V genes account for under half, and no reason is known for the remainder. Within this sample are just over 650,000 clones, with over 80% of them counted one time only. Under 0.3% of the sample belongs to the ten largest clones. Sequencing was done on a sample of peripheral blood. These receptor sequences come from a woman aged 18-29 years with acute or convalescent COVID-19.

V usage is TRBV5-1 and J usage is TRBJ2-5; the D gene is possibly TRBD1 (6 bases). The germline V gene has CDR1 SGHRS and CDR2 YFSETQ. The CDR3 runs to 15 residues. The V and J ends lost 0 bases and 3 bases respectively, with 12 bases between them. The chain's CDR3 is CASSLDAGVEETQYF. The CDR3 nucleotides read TGCGCCAGCAGCTTGGACGCAGGGGTGGAAGAGACCCAGTACTTC.

For this clone: The same CDR3 can be traced to other DNA sequences in this sample. The V gene is TRBV6-5, the J gene TRBJ1-2; 7 positions agree with TRBD1. The CDR3 runs 15 residues. Per germline, CDR1 MNHEY and CDR2 SVGAGI. J lost 4 bases, V lost 0 bases, and 5 bases had no gene match. CDR3 protein: CASSYSRGGGYGYTF. In DNA form, the CDR3 reads TGTGCCAGCAGTTACTCGAGAGGGGGCGGCTATGGCTACACCTTC.

The chain recombines TRBV5-8 with TRBJ1-5; TRBD1 might be the D (6 bases). CDR1 is SGHTS, CDR2 YDEGEE, per germline. Trimming removed 4 bases at V and 3 bases at J, with 11 bases between. The CDR3 runs 14 residues. The CDR3 DNA follows: TGTGCCAGCAGCCTCGACAGGAACAATCAGCCCCAGCATTTT. Translating it yields CASSLDRNNQPQHF.

In regard to this clone: Germline is not matched at one junction end, which may reflect a read error. The rearrangement links TRBV5-1 to TRBJ2-5, with D tentatively TRBD2 (6 bases). CDR1 and CDR2 from the germline V gene are SGHRS and YFSETQ. This CDR3 region has 11 residues. CDR3: CASSSTRGRDF. The CDR3 nucleotides are TGCGCCAGCAGCTCAACGCGGGGAAGGGACTTC.

The chain combines TRBV12-3 or TRBV12-4 with TRBJ1-2, with no clear D. Trimming took 3 bases from V and 5 from J, leaving 7 bases between them. This CDR3 contains 12 residues. This chain's CDR3 is CASSFAPYGYTF. CDR3 coding DNA: TGTGCCAGCAGTTTTGCGCCGTATGGCTACACCTTC.